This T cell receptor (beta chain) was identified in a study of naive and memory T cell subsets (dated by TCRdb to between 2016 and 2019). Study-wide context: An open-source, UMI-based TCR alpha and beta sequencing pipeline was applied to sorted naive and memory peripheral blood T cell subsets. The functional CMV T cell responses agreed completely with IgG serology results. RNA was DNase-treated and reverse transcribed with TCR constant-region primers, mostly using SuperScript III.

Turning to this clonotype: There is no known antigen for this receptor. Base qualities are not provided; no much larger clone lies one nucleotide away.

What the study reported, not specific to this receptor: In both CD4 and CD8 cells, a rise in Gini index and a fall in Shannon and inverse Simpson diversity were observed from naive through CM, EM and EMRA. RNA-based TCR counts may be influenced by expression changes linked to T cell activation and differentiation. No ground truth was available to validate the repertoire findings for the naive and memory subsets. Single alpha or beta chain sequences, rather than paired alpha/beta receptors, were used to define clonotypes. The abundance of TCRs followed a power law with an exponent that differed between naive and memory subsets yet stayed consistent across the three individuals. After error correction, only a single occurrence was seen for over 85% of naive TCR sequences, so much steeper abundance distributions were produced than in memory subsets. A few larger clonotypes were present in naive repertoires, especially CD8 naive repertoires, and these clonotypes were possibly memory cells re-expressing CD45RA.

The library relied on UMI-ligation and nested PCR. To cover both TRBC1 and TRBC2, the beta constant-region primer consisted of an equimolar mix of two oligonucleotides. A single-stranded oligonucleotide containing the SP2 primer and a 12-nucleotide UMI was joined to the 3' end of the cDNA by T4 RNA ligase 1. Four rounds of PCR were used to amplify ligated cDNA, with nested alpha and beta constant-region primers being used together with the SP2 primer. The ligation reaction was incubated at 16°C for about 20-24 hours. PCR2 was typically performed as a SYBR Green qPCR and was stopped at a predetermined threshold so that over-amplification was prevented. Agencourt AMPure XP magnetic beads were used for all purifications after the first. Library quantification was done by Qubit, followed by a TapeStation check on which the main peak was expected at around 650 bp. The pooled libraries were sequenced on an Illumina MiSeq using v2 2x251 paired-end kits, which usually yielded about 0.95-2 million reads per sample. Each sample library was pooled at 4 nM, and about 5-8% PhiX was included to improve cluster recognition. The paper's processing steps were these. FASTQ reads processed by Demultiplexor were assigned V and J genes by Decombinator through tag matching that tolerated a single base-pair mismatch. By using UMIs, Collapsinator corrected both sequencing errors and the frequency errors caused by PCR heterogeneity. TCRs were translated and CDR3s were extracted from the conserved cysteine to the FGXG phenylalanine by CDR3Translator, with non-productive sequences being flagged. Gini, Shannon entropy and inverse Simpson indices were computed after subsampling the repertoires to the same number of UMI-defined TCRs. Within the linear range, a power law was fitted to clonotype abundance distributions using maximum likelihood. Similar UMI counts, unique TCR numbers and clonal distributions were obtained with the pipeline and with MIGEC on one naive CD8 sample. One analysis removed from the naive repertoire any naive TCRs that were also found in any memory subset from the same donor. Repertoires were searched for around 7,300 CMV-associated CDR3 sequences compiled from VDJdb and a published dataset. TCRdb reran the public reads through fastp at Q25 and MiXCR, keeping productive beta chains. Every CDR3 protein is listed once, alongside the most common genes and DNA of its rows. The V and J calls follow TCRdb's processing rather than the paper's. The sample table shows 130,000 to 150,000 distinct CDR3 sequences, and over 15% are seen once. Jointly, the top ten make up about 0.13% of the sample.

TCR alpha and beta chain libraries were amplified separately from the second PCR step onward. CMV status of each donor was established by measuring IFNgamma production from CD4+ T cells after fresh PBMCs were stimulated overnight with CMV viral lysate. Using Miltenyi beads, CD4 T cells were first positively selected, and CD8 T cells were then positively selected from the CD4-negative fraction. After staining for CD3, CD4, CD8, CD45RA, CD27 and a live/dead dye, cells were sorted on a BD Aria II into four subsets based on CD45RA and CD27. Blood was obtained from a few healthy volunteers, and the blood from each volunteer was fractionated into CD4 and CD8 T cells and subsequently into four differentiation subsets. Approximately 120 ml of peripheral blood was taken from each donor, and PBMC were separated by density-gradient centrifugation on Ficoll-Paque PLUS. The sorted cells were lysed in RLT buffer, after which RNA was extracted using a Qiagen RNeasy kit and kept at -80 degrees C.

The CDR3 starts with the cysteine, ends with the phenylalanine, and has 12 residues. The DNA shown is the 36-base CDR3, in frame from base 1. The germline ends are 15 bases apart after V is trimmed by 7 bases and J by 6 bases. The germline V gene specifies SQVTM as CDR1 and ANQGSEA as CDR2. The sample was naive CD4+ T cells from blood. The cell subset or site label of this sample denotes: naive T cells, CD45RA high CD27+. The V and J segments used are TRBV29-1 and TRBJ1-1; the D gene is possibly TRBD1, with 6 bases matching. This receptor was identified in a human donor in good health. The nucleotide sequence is TGCAGCGCCGAGTACGGGGGCTCTGAAGCTTTCTTT. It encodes CSAEYGGSEAFF.